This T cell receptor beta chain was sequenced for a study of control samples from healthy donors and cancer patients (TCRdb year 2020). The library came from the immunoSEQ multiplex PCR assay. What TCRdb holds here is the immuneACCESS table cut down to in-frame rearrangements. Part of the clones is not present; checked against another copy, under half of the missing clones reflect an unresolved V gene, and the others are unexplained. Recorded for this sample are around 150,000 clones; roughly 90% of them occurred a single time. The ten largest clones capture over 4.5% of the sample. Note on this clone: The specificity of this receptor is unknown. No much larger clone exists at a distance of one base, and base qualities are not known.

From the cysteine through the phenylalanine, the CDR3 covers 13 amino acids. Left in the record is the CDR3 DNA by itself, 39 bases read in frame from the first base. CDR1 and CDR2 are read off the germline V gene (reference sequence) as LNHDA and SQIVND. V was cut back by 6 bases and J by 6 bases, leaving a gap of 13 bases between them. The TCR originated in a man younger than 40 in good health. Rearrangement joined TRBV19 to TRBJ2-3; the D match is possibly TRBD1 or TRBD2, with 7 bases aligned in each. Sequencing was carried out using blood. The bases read TGTGCCAGTAGAAACAGGGGAGGGGATACGCAGTATTTT. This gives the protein CASRNRGGDTQYF.